This T cell receptor (beta chain) came from a study of blood T cells in healthy people across ages. The study, taken as a whole, reports: Long-lived donors exceeded aged donors in naive CD4+ cells and diversity. Diversity estimates drawn from one million T cells were deemed underestimates.

This clonotype was seen only once. Its antigen is still unknown. Through a sample-barcoded 5' primer and a J-beta primer mix, a second PCR was run for 7 to 11 cycles. Every cDNA was tagged by a template-switch adaptor with 12 random nucleotides. TCRdb recomputed calls from the 5' RACE reads with MiXCR, one row per CDR3 protein. The table has more than 1,400,000 distinct CDR3 sequences, approximately 38% seen once. This CDR3 is 16 amino acids long. The sequenced sample consisted of blood. The J gene is TRBJ1-3, the V gene TRBV21-1. TRBV21-1 is a pseudogene. The TCR originated in a woman aged 18-30 years in good health. The CDR3 nucleotides are TGTGCCAACAAGGATAAGCAGGGAGGCTCTGGAAACACCATATATTTT. It codes for CANKDKQGGSGNTIYF.